These 22 T cell receptor beta chains came from one sample sequenced in a study of cytomegalovirus exposure and HLA in healthy donors. Primers included in the PCR were 60 Vbeta and 13 Jbeta primers. The table came from immunoSEQ multiplex PCR; TCRdb's copy has only in-frame clones and leaves some out. There are under 85,000 clones in the sample; roughly 80% occur only once, and around 22% lies in the top ten. The source material was PBMCs. Source of these receptors: a woman between 40 and 50 years old in good health and CMV-seropositive.

There are a few counts of this clone. The chain recombines TRBV25-1 with TRBJ1-1; tentatively, D is TRBD1 (5 bases). The germline gives CDR1 MGHDK, CDR2 SYGVNS. CDR3 length: 13 residues. V lost 1 base and J 7 bases, leaving 10 bases between the germline ends. CDR3 DNA sequence: TGTGCCAGCAGTGAATCAGTAAGGGGTGAAGCTTTCTTT. It is translated as CASSESVRGEAFF.

V gene TRBV4-2 combines with J gene TRBJ2-3; 14 bases are shared with TRBD2. The CDR3 length is 16 residues. CDR1 is LGHNA and CDR2 is YNFKEQ in the germline V gene. The J segment lost 6 bases and the V segment lost 0 bases, leaving 2 bases of the junction unmatched. CDR3 coding DNA: TGTGCCAGCAGCCAAGAAGGGACTAGCGGGAGTGATACGCAGTATTTT. It is translated as CASSQEGTSGSDTQYF.

The genes are TRBV6-5 and TRBJ2-5, with 8 bases aligning to TRBD1. The CDR3 has 14 residues. The V segment lost 6 bases and the J segment 4 bases; nucleotides outside the gene matches: 7. Looked up from germline, CDR1 is MNHEY and CDR2 is SVGAGI. The CDR3 sequence: CASRKTGARETQYF. DNA for the CDR3: TGTGCCAGCAGGAAGACAGGGGCTAGAGAGACCCAGTACTTC.

The V and J genes are TRBV5-4 and TRBJ1-1; 7 bases align to TRBD1. The germline CDR1 and CDR2 sequences are SGHNT and YYREEE (reference sequence). The CDR3 is 14 residues long. The V and J ends lost 4 bases and 1 base, in that order; junction bases with no gene match: 4. The CDR3 reads CASSKTGWNTEAFF. CDR3 sequence (DNA): TGTGCCAGCAGCAAGACAGGGTGGAACACTGAAGCTTTCTTT.

The V gene is TRBV5-6, the J gene TRBJ2-4; D possibly corresponds to TRBD1 (6 bases). V was clipped by 2 bases and J by 7 bases, with 13 bases between them. The germline V gene encodes CDR1 SGHDT and CDR2 YYEEEE. CDR3 length equals 14 residues. The CDR3 sequence: CASSFRQAPNIQYF. The CDR3 DNA reads TGTGCCAGCAGCTTTAGACAGGCGCCCAACATTCAGTACTTC.

CDR3 region: CASSPPGQENSGANVLTF. The DNA of the CDR3 is TGTGCCAGCAGCCCCCCGGGACAGGAGAACTCTGGGGCCAACGTCCTGACTTTC. The rearrangement links TRBV7-9 to TRBJ2-6; TRBD1 aligns across 8 bases. Germline lookup yields CDR1 SEHNR and CDR2 FQNEAQ (reference sequence). The CDR3 is 18 residues long. After removal of 5 bases from V and 0 bases from J, the junction contained 9 bases not matched to a gene.

The chain has TRBV30 and TRBJ2-3, with D perhaps TRBD2 (6 bases). This CDR3 is built from 15 residues. Trimming stripped 0 bases from V and 3 bases from J, with 13 bases between. Germline V gene sequence: CDR1 GTSNPN, CDR2 SVGIG (reference sequence). The CDR3 bases are TGTGCCTGGAGTGTATTAGGCGGGGCGACAGATACGCAGTATTTT. Residues: CAWSVLGGATDTQYF.

The J gene is TRBJ2-7, the V gene TRBV5-6; 7 positions match TRBD1. This CDR3 has 16 residues. Trimming at V came to 4 bases and at J to 0 bases, leaving 10 bases not matched to a gene. From germline, CDR1 is SGHDT and CDR2 YYEEEE. The CDR3 DNA sequence: TGTGCCAGCAGCGCCCTCGGACAGGTGAGCTCCTACGAGCAGTACTTC. Translated: CASSALGQVSSYEQYF.

This chain connects TRBV6-1 to TRBJ2-3; TRBD2 matches 8 bases. The CDR3 sequence is 16 residues long. Per the germline V gene, CDR1 is MNHNS and CDR2 is SASEGT. V shed 2 bases, J shed 2 bases, and the junction held 6 bases outside the gene matches. The CDR3 spells CASSEPERGITDTQYF. DNA for the CDR3: TGTGCCAGCAGTGAACCCGAGCGGGGGATCACAGATACGCAGTATTTT.

The V call is TRBV23-1, the J call TRBJ2-7, with TRBD2 matching 10 bases. TRBV23-1 counts as an open reading frame of uncertain function. There are 16 residues in the CDR3. J gave up 0 bases and V 0 bases, and 2 bases lay outside the gene matches. The CDR3 sequence is CASSQSPSGSSYEQYF. CDR3 in DNA: TGCGCCAGCAGTCAATCGCCTAGCGGGAGCTCCTACGAGCAGTACTTC.

The chain couples TRBV5-1 to TRBJ2-1, with D possibly TRBD1 on 6 matching bases. From germline, CDR1 is SGHRS and CDR2 YFSETQ. V was pared by 5 bases and J by 10 bases, with 10 bases between. The CDR3 has 11 residues. In DNA, the CDR3 is TGCGCCAGCAGGGCCGGGACAGAGCAGTTCTTC. Amino acid sequence: CASRAGTEQFF.

This chain joins TRBV6-5 and TRBJ2-7; a possible D gene is TRBD1 (5 bases). This CDR3 contains 13 residues. The V gene lost 2 bases and the J gene lost 4 bases, with 9 bases spanning the gap. CDR1 is MNHEY, CDR2 SVGAGI, per germline. The DNA for the CDR3 is TGTGCCAGCAGTTACGCAGACAGTTACGAGCAGTACTTC. This translates into CASSYADSYEQYF.

The CDR3 nucleotides are TGTGCCAGCACCGTAACTAGCGGGGCCTCCCAGACCCAGTACTTC. It encodes CASTVTSGASQTQYF. The chain combines TRBV2 with TRBJ2-5, with TRBD2 identical over 10 bases. Losses at the gene ends were 7 bases for V and 6 bases for J; bases not matched to a gene: 11. The CDR3 runs to 15 residues. Looked up from germline, CDR1 is SNHLY and CDR2 is FYNNEI.

The table lists this clone with a count of one. This chain uses TRBV5-1 with TRBJ1-2, with 10 bases aligning to TRBD1. The length of the CDR3 is 12 residues. V dropped 7 bases and J dropped 7; count of bases not matched to a gene: 4. CDR1 and CDR2 from the germline V gene are SGHRS and YFSETQ. CDR3 residues: CASGQGESGYTF. The CDR3 bases are TGCGCCAGCGGACAGGGGGAGTCTGGCTACACCTTC.

This chain uses TRBV5-1 with TRBJ1-2, with 7 bases that match TRBD1. The trim removed 7 bases at V and 9 bases at J, leaving 15 bases unmatched. CDR1 SGHRS and CDR2 YFSETQ come from the germline V gene. This CDR3 spans 14 amino acids. CDR3 amino acids: CASAKEGQGGRYTF. The CDR3 DNA sequence: TGCGCCAGCGCTAAAGAAGGGCAGGGGGGCCGCTACACCTTC.

V is TRBV25-1 and J is TRBJ2-2; D might be TRBD2 (6 bases). Germline CDR1 and CDR2: MGHDK and SYGVNS. The CDR3 has 16 amino acids. V was pared by 2 bases and J by 6 bases, with 16 bases between. CDR3: CASSESRRGNSGELFF. CDR3 coding DNA: TGTGCCAGCAGTGAAAGCCGGAGGGGTAATTCCGGGGAGCTGTTTTTT.

This chain connects TRBV29-1 to TRBJ2-7; TRBD2 aligns across 7 bases. This CDR3 has 15 residues. V shed 1 base and J 4 bases; nucleotides not matched to a gene: 10. Germline lookup yields CDR1 SQVTM and CDR2 ANQGSEA. The CDR3 region has the DNA TGCAGCGTTGAAGTACGGTCTAGCGGAGATTACGAGCAGTACTTC. Amino acid sequence: CSVEVRSSGDYEQYF.

This chain links TRBV5-8 with TRBJ2-2; TRBD1 is a possible D gene (6 bases). The CDR3 runs to 14 residues. Looked up from germline, CDR1 is SGHTS and CDR2 is YDEGEE. The ends were cut back, 2 bases at V and 7 bases at J, with 12 bases in the middle. The DNA of the CDR3 is TGTGCCAGCAGCTTAGGACAGTTGTTCGGGGAGCTGTTTTTT. This sequence encodes CASSLGQLFGELFF. Drawing the rest from reference TRBV5-8 and TRBJ2-2, the complete variable domain is EAGVTQSPTHLIKTRGQQATLRCSPISGHTSVYWYQQALGLGLQFLLWYDEGEERNRGNFPPRFSGRQFPNYSSELNVNALELEDSALYLCASSLGQLFGELFFGEGSRLTVL.

This clone has a handful of counts. The rearrangement links TRBV6-1 to TRBJ1-1, with D perhaps TRBD1 (5 bases). Germline V lookup: CDR1 MNHNS, CDR2 SASEGT. The CDR3 has 14 amino acids. V gave up 2 bases and J gave up 7 bases, with 14 bases separating them. CDR3 bases: TGTGCCAGCAGTGAATTAGGGGAGGTAGGTGAAGCTTTCTTT. Its protein product is CASSELGEVGEAFF.

This clone showed up just a few times. Other DNA variants within this sample encode the same CDR3. This chain links TRBV29-1 with TRBJ2-5; 10 bases align to TRBD1. Germline V gene lookup returns CDR1 SQVTM and CDR2 ANQGSEA. The CDR3 covers 15 residues. Losses at the gene ends were 2 bases for V and 2 bases for J; bases not matched to a gene: 5. This CDR3 reads CSVEPDRGRQETQYF. The CDR3 DNA is TGCAGCGTTGAACCCGACAGGGGGCGGCAAGAGACCCAGTACTTC.

This clone appeared a single time. The V call is TRBV29-1, the J call TRBJ2-7; D possibly corresponds to TRBD1 (7 bases). The CDR3 has 13 amino acids. Germline CDR1 SQVTM, CDR2 ANQGSEA. Trimming stripped 4 bases from V and 5 bases from J, with 15 bases between. CDR3 nucleotides: TGCAGCGTTGTCCCCAGGGGGGACAACGAGCAGTACTTC. It yields the protein CSVVPRGDNEQYF.

The rearrangement uses TRBV5-8 and TRBJ1-2; D might be TRBD1 (5 bases). The germline gives CDR1 SGHTS, CDR2 YDEGEE. The CDR3 is 15 amino acids. Trimming removed 1 base from V and 1 base from J, with 11 bases in between. CDR3 sequence (DNA): TGTGCCAGCAGCTTGAGGGGTACCCTTAACTATGGCTACACCTTC. The encoded protein is CASSLRGTLNYGYTF.